These 32 T cell receptor beta chains originate from one sample sequenced in a study of CD8 T cells in Susac syndrome. With random hexamers, reverse transcription was performed on roughly 0.5 to 1 ug of RNA. TCRdb re-analysed the immunoSEQ multiplex PCR reads in MiXCR, keeping a single row per CDR3 protein. The table includes about 130,000 distinct CDR3 sequences, around 94% detected once. Sequencing input: CD4+ T cells from PBMCs. These receptors were collected from a human donor with multiple sclerosis.

This chain uses TRBV11-2 with TRBJ2-7; D is ambiguous. Germline-derived CDR1 and CDR2 are SGHAT and FQNNGV. The CDR3 consists of 14 residues. V was pared by 1 base and J by 4 bases, with 11 bases between. CDR3 DNA sequence: TGTGCCAGCAGCTTAGGTGTGGGCAATTACGAGCAGTACTTC. Its protein is CASSLGVGNYEQYF.

A single count supports this clonotype. The genes are TRBV4-2 and TRBJ1-5; no clear D. Germline V CDR1 and CDR2: LGHNA, YNFKEQ. The CDR3 contains 16 residues. V lost 0 bases and J 4 bases, leaving 13 bases between the germline ends. The DNA for the CDR3 is TGTGCCAGCAGCCAAGATGAGAGTGTGGGGAATCAGCCCCAGCATTTT. Protein sequence: CASSQDESVGNQPQHF.

This clonotype has only one observation. The chain recombines TRBV20-1 with TRBJ2-2; D unresolved. CDR3 size: 14 residues. Trimming pared 4 bases from V and 0 bases from J, leaving 9 bases between. From germline, CDR1 is DFQATT and CDR2 SNEGSKA (reference sequence). For the CDR3, the DNA is TGCAGTGCTACCGTTATTACGAACACCGGGGAGCTGTTTTTT. Translating gives CSATVITNTGELFF.

The rearrangement uses TRBV5-1 and TRBJ2-3; D not resolved. CDR1 and CDR2 from the germline V gene are SGHRS and YFSETQ. Trimming shortened V by 1 base and J by 4 bases, and 13 bases separated the two germline ends. The CDR3 contains 15 residues. The CDR3 DNA is TGCGCCAGCAGCTTGTCCCCTCAAGGGTCAGATACGCAGTATTTT. It specifies CASSLSPQGSDTQYF.

The DNA of the CDR3 is TGTGCCAGCAGCCAAATACCCGAGGCCCTCCACTTT. Its protein product is CASSQIPEALHF. The genes are TRBV3-1 and TRBJ1-6; no clear D. Per the germline V gene, CDR1 is LGHDT and CDR2 is YNNKEL (reference sequence). The CDR3 is made up of 12 amino acids. Trimming stripped 2 bases from V and 14 bases from J, with 10 bases between.

J is TRBJ2-2 and V is TRBV24-1; D could derive from TRBD1 or TRBD2 (5 bases each). Germline V CDR1 and CDR2: KGHDR, SFDVKD. The CDR3 is 15 amino acids. The V gene lost 9 bases and the J gene lost 1 base, with 14 bases spanning the gap. The CDR3 nucleotides read TGTGCCACCGCCTCCGGGGCTGGGAACACCGGGGAGCTGTTTTTT. Its protein is CATASGAGNTGELFF.

The chain links TRBV27 to TRBJ2-1; D uncertain. The ends were cut back, 7 bases at V and 8 bases at J, with 15 bases in the middle. Germline V CDR1 and CDR2: MNHEY, SMNVEV (reference sequence). CDR3 length: 13 residues. The CDR3 protein is CASTAPYNDEQFF. DNA for the CDR3: TGTGCCAGCACTGCCCCTTACAATGATGAGCAGTTCTTC.

The chain carries TRBV29-1 and TRBJ2-5; D unclear. This CDR3 has 14 amino acids. V shed 0 bases and J shed 7 bases, with 15 bases lying between them. From germline, CDR1 is SQVTM and CDR2 ANQGSEA. The CDR3 nucleotides are TGCAGCGTTGAAGATTGGACCCCACGTAGGACCCAGTACTTC. Translated: CSVEDWTPRRTQYF.

The chain employs TRBV6-5 and TRBJ1-3, with D unclear. There are 11 residues in the CDR3. V was trimmed by 7 bases and J by 5 bases, leaving 6 bases between them. CDR1 and CDR2 (germline): MNHEY, SVGAGI. The CDR3 region is CASTSRNTIYF. CDR3 nucleotides: TGTGCCAGCACGTCGCGAAACACCATATATTTT.

The V and J genes are TRBV5-1 and TRBJ2-2; D is ambiguous. Trimming took off 0 bases at V and 2 bases at J, with 11 bases between the two ends. CDR1 SGHRS and CDR2 YFSETQ come from the germline V gene. The CDR3 is made up of 16 amino acids. The DNA for the CDR3 is TGCGCCAGCAGCTTGGCCCCCATAGGAAACACCGGGGAGCTGTTTTTT. It translates to CASSLAPIGNTGELFF.

This clonotype was observed a single time. The chain joins TRBV6-1 to TRBJ2-3, with D possibly being TRBD1 (6 bases). With 3 bases removed from V and 2 bases from J, the gap between germline ends came to 12 bases. The CDR3 contains 15 residues. The germline V gene has CDR1 MNHNS and CDR2 SASEGT. CDR3 DNA: TGTGCCAGCAGTGATGGGGGCAGCTCCACAGATACGCAGTATTTT. The encoded protein is CASSDGGSSTDTQYF.

The chain combines TRBV30 with TRBJ1-1; TRBD1 agrees at 8 bases. V gave up 7 bases and J gave up 2 bases; unmatched junction bases: 6. Germline-derived CDR1 and CDR2 are GTSNPN and SVGIG (reference sequence). The CDR3 sequence is 13 residues long. This CDR3 reads CASHRGGNTEAFF. In DNA form, the CDR3 reads TGTGCCTCCCACAGGGGGGGAAACACTGAAGCTTTCTTT.

V usage is TRBV29-1 and J usage is TRBJ1-2; D is unclear. V was shortened by 3 bases and J by 4 bases, with 12 bases between the two germline ends. CDR1 is SQVTM, CDR2 ANQGSEA, per germline. The CDR3 loop spans 13 amino acids. CDR3 nucleotides: TGCAGCGTTGATGCGCCAGGCCTCTATGGCTACACCTTC. It is translated as CSVDAPGLYGYTF.

This sequence joins TRBV5-6 and TRBJ1-2, with D possibly TRBD1 on 5 matching bases. The CDR3 has 11 amino acids. Germline V gene lookup returns CDR1 SGHDT and CDR2 YYEEEE. Trimming took off 3 bases at V and 13 bases at J, with 13 bases between the two ends. The CDR3 loop is CASSYDRKATF. The CDR3 DNA reads TGTGCCAGCAGCTACGACAGAAAGGCCACCTTC.

The chain is built from TRBV29-1 and TRBJ1-2, with D possibly matching TRBD1 (5 bases). This CDR3 contains 12 residues. Germline lookup yields CDR1 SQVTM and CDR2 ANQGSEA. The V end was cut by 7 bases, the J end by 3 bases, with 12 bases between. The chain's CDR3 is CSGTGTDYGYTF. CDR3 sequence (DNA): TGCAGCGGGACCGGGACTGACTATGGCTACACCTTC. The variable domain in full, completed from reference TRBV29-1 and TRBJ1-2, reads SAVISQKPSRDICQRGTSLTIQCQVDSQVTMMFWYRQQPGQSLTLIATANQGSEATYESGFVIDKFPISRPNLTFSTLTVSNMSPEDSSIYLCSGTGTDYGYTFGSGTRLTVV.

This clonotype was seen a handful of times. This chain connects TRBV4-1 to TRBJ1-1; 10 positions agree with TRBD1. This CDR3 has 15 amino acids. The V gene's germline CDR1 is MGHRA and CDR2 YSYEKL. Losses at the gene ends were 2 bases for V and 2 bases for J; bases not matched to a gene: 2. CDR3: CASSQLTGGNTEAFF. For the CDR3, the DNA is TGCGCCAGCAGCCAATTGACAGGGGGCAACACTGAAGCTTTCTTT.

This sequence joins TRBV5-4 and TRBJ2-1, with 9 bases fitting TRBD2. The length of the CDR3 is 16 residues. The germline gives CDR1 SGHNT, CDR2 YYREEE (reference sequence). V lost 4 bases and J lost 6; bases outside the gene matches: 11. CDR3 coding DNA: TGTGCCAGCAGCCCTCCAGTAGCGGGGGCCTTCAATGAGCAGTTCTTC. Translation: CASSPPVAGAFNEQFF.

This clonotype has just one count. V and J are TRBV7-9 and TRBJ1-2; no definite D call. V was pared by 5 bases and J by 4 bases, with 8 bases between. Germline V CDR1 and CDR2: SEHNR, FQNEAQ (reference sequence). This CDR3 spans 12 amino acids. The CDR3 loop is CASSPRVYGYTF. For the CDR3, the DNA is TGTGCCAGCAGCCCGAGGGTCTATGGCTACACCTTC.

V gene TRBV6-5 combines with J gene TRBJ2-7; maybe TRBD2 (6 bases). The V gene's germline CDR1 is MNHEY and CDR2 SVGAGI. CDR3 size: 16 residues. V was cut by 2 bases and J by 0 bases, with 14 bases left in between. CDR3 in DNA: TGTGCCAGCAGTTACAGCCCTAGCGCCAGCTCCTACGAGCAGTACTTC. Translation gives CASSYSPSASSYEQYF.

This chain uses TRBV12-3 or TRBV12-4 with TRBJ2-4, with 9 nucleotides matching TRBD1. V lost 6 bases, J lost 2 bases, and 5 bases stayed unmatched. The CDR3 is 15 residues long. The CDR3 sequence is CASRGQGGSKNIQYF. The CDR3 bases are TGTGCCAGCAGGGGACAGGGCGGGTCCAAAAACATTCAGTACTTC.

V gene TRBV7-9 combines with J gene TRBJ1-5; D remains unclear. V dropped 1 base and J dropped 7 bases, with 26 bases sitting between them. Germline loops: CDR1 SEHNR, CDR2 FQNEAQ (reference sequence). The CDR3 sequence is 19 residues long. The CDR3 loop is CASSLVNPTQSLREQPQHF. The CDR3 region has the DNA TGTGCCAGCAGCTTAGTAAACCCTACCCAGTCGCTGAGGGAACAGCCCCAGCATTTT.

The J gene is TRBJ2-5, the V gene TRBV19; D possibly corresponds to TRBD1 (6 bases). The CDR3 consists of 14 residues. V lost 4 bases to trimming and J lost 2 bases, with 11 bases between them. CDR1 is LNHDA and CDR2 is SQIVND in the germline V gene (reference sequence). The DNA for the CDR3 is TGTGCCAGTAGTAGACACAGGGATCAAGAGACCCAGTACTTC. It yields the protein CASSRHRDQETQYF.

The chain employs TRBV2 and TRBJ1-6; D might be TRBD1 (6 bases). The germline V gene encodes CDR1 SNHLY and CDR2 FYNNEI. The V gene lost 4 bases and the J gene lost 7 bases, with 17 bases spanning the gap. The CDR3 sequence is 16 residues long. The CDR3 is CASSAEQGEWNSPLHF. The CDR3 DNA sequence: TGTGCCAGCAGTGCTGAACAGGGAGAGTGGAATTCACCCCTCCACTTT.

Here the CDR3 reads CSVVGVRTRYNEQFF. The CDR3 region has the DNA TGCAGCGTTGTTGGTGTCAGGACTAGGTACAATGAGCAGTTCTTC. The rearrangement joins TRBV29-1 to TRBJ2-1; TRBD2 aligns across 7 bases. The CDR3 spans 15 residues. The junction had 10 bases not matched to a gene; V was cut back by 4 bases and J by 4 bases. Germline V CDR1 and CDR2: SQVTM, ANQGSEA.

V and J are TRBV30 and TRBJ2-2, with TRBD2 matching over 14 bases. CDR3 length: 17 residues. Germline loops: CDR1 GTSNPN, CDR2 SVGIG (reference sequence). J was trimmed by 6 bases and V by 2 bases; bases with no gene match: 8. As DNA, the CDR3 is TGTGCCTGGAGTTCCACCAGGACTAGCGGGGGGCCCGGGGAGCTGTTTTTT. This gives the protein CAWSSTRTSGGPGELFF. The complete variable domain, with remaining parts taken from reference TRBV30 and TRBJ2-2, reads SQTIHQWPATLVQPVGSPLSLECTVEGTSNPNLYWYRQAAGRGLQLLFYSVGIGQISSEVPQNLSASRPQDRQFILSSKKLLLSDSGFYLCAWSSTRTSGGPGELFFGEGSRLTVL.

In this sample, this clonotype turned up a few times. The chain joins TRBV6-2 or TRBV6-3 to TRBJ2-3; D may correspond to TRBD1 or TRBD2 (7 bases each). The germline CDR1 and CDR2 sequences are MNHEY and SVGEGT. Trimming cost V 7 bases and J 4 bases, with 15 bases left between them. CDR3 size: 14 residues. The CDR3 region is CASTRGGVADTQYF. CDR3 in DNA: TGTGCCAGCACCAGGGGGGGAGTGGCAGATACGCAGTATTTT.

This chain joins TRBV29-1 and TRBJ2-1, with D perhaps TRBD1 or TRBD2 (5 bases each). The CDR3 is 13 amino acids. The germline V and J ends were trimmed by 7 bases and 2 bases, with 12 bases remaining between them. CDR1 SQVTM and CDR2 ANQGSEA come from the germline V gene. Here the CDR3 DNA reads TGCAGCGGAGGAGGCAGGGCCTACAATGAGCAGTTCTTC. As protein: CSGGGRAYNEQFF.

This clonotype has just one count. This rearrangement joins TRBV2 to TRBJ2-7; D is undetermined. Germline CDR1 reads SNHLY; CDR2 reads FYNNEI. The CDR3 length is 12 residues. The V and J ends lost 3 bases and 5 bases respectively, with 8 bases between them. CDR3 sequence: CASSDLGNEQYF. DNA for the CDR3: TGTGCCAGCAGTGATCTAGGGAACGAGCAGTACTTC.

J is TRBJ2-7 and V is TRBV5-1; 9 bases map to TRBD1. Trimming took 0 bases from V and 6 from J; bases not matched to a gene: 10. The CDR3 extends over 16 amino acids. The germline gives CDR1 SGHRS, CDR2 YFSETQ. CDR3 in amino acids: CASSLVASGQGGEQYF. In DNA form, the CDR3 reads TGCGCCAGCAGCTTGGTAGCCTCGGGACAGGGTGGCGAGCAGTACTTC.

The chain recombines TRBV5-1 with TRBJ2-5; TRBD2 agrees at 8 bases. The germline gives CDR1 SGHRS, CDR2 YFSETQ. V shed 1 base and J 3 bases; nucleotides not matched to a gene: 8. The CDR3 is 16 residues long. The CDR3 DNA reads as TGCGCCAGCAGCTTGACCTCCGGGACTAGGGAAGAGACCCAGTACTTC. The encoded protein is CASSLTSGTREETQYF.

CDR3 region: CASSLRQGANTEAFF. The CDR3 DNA reads as TGTGCCAGCAGTTTACGACAGGGGGCGAACACTGAAGCTTTCTTT. This chain connects TRBV27 to TRBJ1-1; 10 bases are a match to TRBD1. Germline CDR1 is MNHEY and CDR2 is SMNVEV (reference sequence). With 2 bases clipped from V and 1 base from J, the junction kept 1 base outside the gene matches. The CDR3 runs to 15 residues.

This rearrangement joins TRBV4-2 to TRBJ2-7; 7 bases are shared with TRBD1. Germline CDR1 is LGHNA and CDR2 is YNFKEQ. V was clipped by 0 bases and J by 1 base; unmatched bases: 6. The CDR3 covers 16 residues. The CDR3 nucleotides are TGTGCCAGCAGCCAAGATATTGGACAGGCTTCCTACGAGCAGTACTTC. It translates to CASSQDIGQASYEQYF.